This is a list of T cell receptor beta chains from one sample in a study of human T cells and chemical hapten exposure. MiXCR, run by TCRdb on the RACE reads, gives a single entry per CDR3 protein. The sample includes 84,000 or so distinct CDR3 sequences, 7.5% to 9.5% of them seen just once. The sequenced sample was whole blood, obtained in connection with sensitization to the hapten diphenylcyclopropenone (DPC). Receptors were obtained from a man aged 35 to 55 with alopecia areata. Some clones in this sample may be carry-over from other donors' samples. Both conserved end residues are part of each CDR3. The D gene is left open where the match is weak. Clone size is shown for a subset of rows, as once, few, many or a class of expanded clone.

v_call: TRBV18
j_call: TRBJ2-5
clone_size: many
d_call: .
cdr3_aa: CASSPEKGGQETQYF
cdr3_nt: TGTGCCAGCTCACCCGAGAAGGGCGGCCAAGAGACCCAGTACTTC

v_call: TRBV24-1
j_call: TRBJ2-1
clone_size: many
d_call: .
cdr3_aa: CATSDFAGPHNEQFF
cdr3_nt: TGTGCCACCAGTGATTTTGCGGGACCCCACAATGAGCAGTTCTTC

v_call: TRBV28
j_call: TRBJ2-7
clone_size: many
d_call: TRBD2
cdr3_aa: CASTERRLAVSYEQYF
cdr3_nt: TGTGCCAGCACCGAACGGAGGCTAGCGGTCTCCTACGAGCAGTACTTC

v_call: TRBV12-3/TRBV12-4
j_call: TRBJ1-2
clone_size: many
d_call: TRBD1
cdr3_aa: CASSFLGQGHGYTF
cdr3_nt: TGTGCCAGCAGTTTTTTGGGACAGGGCCATGGCTACACCTTC

v_call: TRBV6-5
j_call: TRBJ2-3
clone_size: .
d_call: .
cdr3_aa: CASIGGRQAAQYF
cdr3_nt: TGTGCCAGCATAGGGGGGAGGCAAGCAGCGCAGTATTTT

v_call: TRBV11-1
j_call: TRBJ1-1
clone_size: few
d_call: .
cdr3_aa: CASSLNRVNTEAFF
cdr3_nt: TGTGCCAGCAGCTTGAACAGGGTGAACACTGAAGCTTTCTTT

v_call: TRBV29-1
j_call: TRBJ2-3
clone_size: many
d_call: TRBD2
cdr3_aa: CSVETSGVTDTQYF
cdr3_nt: TGCAGCGTTGAAACTAGCGGGGTCACAGATACGCAGTATTTT

v_call: TRBV5-1
j_call: TRBJ2-1
clone_size: few
d_call: TRBD2
cdr3_aa: CASSFQREGNEQFF
cdr3_nt: TGCGCCAGCAGCTTTCAGCGGGAGGGCAATGAGCAGTTCTTC

v_call: TRBV20-1
j_call: TRBJ2-7
clone_size: few
d_call: TRBD2
cdr3_aa: CSARGGLAVSYEQYF
cdr3_nt: TGCAGTGCTAGAGGGGGACTAGCGGTTTCCTACGAGCAGTACTTC

v_call: TRBV7-6
j_call: TRBJ1-2
clone_size: few
d_call: .
cdr3_aa: CASSLGGGGYTF
cdr3_nt: TGTGCCAGCAGCTTAGGAGGTGGAGGCTACACCTTC

v_call: TRBV29-1
j_call: TRBJ1-2
clone_size: many
d_call: TRBD1
cdr3_aa: CSVLQPGTGEYYGYTF
cdr3_nt: TGCAGCGTCCTCCAACCCGGGACAGGGGAATACTATGGCTACACCTTC

v_call: TRBV19
j_call: TRBJ1-1
clone_size: few
d_call: .
cdr3_aa: CASTILDGYTEAFF
cdr3_nt: TGTGCCAGTACCATTTTAGACGGGTACACTGAAGCTTTCTTT

v_call: TRBV5-1
j_call: TRBJ1-1
clone_size: few
d_call: .
cdr3_aa: CASGNRNTEAFF
cdr3_nt: TGCGCCAGCGGCAACCGCAACACTGAAGCTTTCTTT

v_call: TRBV2
j_call: TRBJ2-3
clone_size: few
d_call: TRBD2
cdr3_aa: CASSQAGSSTDTQYF
cdr3_nt: TGTGCCAGCAGCCAAGCGGGGTCTAGCACAGATACGCAGTATTTT

v_call: TRBV2
j_call: TRBJ2-3
clone_size: many
d_call: .
cdr3_aa: CASRIRDTDTQYF
cdr3_nt: TGTGCCAGCAGAATTCGGGACACAGATACGCAGTATTTT

v_call: TRBV10-3
j_call: TRBJ2-3
clone_size: .
d_call: TRBD2
cdr3_aa: CAISEPTSGSDKDTQYF
cdr3_nt: TGTGCCATCAGTGAGCCGACTAGCGGGAGTGATAAAGATACGCAGTATTTT

v_call: TRBV6-2/TRBV6-3
j_call: TRBJ2-3
clone_size: .
d_call: TRBD2
cdr3_aa: CASSYSSDSGRVGQDTQYF
cdr3_nt: TGTGCCAGCAGTTACTCGTCGGATAGCGGGAGGGTCGGTCAAGATACGCAGTATTTT

v_call: TRBV24-1
j_call: TRBJ2-5
clone_size: many
d_call: TRBD1
cdr3_aa: CATSDAGQGAETQYF
cdr3_nt: TGTGCCACCAGTGATGCGGGACAGGGGGCTGAGACCCAGTACTTC

v_call: TRBV6-2/TRBV6-3
j_call: TRBJ2-7
clone_size: .
d_call: TRBD1
cdr3_aa: CASRDGGQGGDEQYF
cdr3_nt: TGTGCCAGCAGGGACGGAGGACAGGGTGGCGACGAGCAGTACTTC

v_call: TRBV6-2/TRBV6-3
j_call: TRBJ2-7
clone_size: many
d_call: TRBD1
cdr3_aa: CASSGRDRAVYEQYF
cdr3_nt: TGTGCCAGCAGTGGCCGGGACAGGGCTGTATACGAGCAGTACTTC

v_call: TRBV16
j_call: TRBJ1-6
clone_size: .
d_call: .
cdr3_aa: CASSQSYQENSPLHF
cdr3_nt: TGTGCCAGCAGCCAAAGTTATCAGGAAAATTCACCCCTCCACTTT

v_call: TRBV5-1
j_call: TRBJ1-4
clone_size: few
d_call: .
cdr3_aa: CASSLAPDGGEEKLFF
cdr3_nt: TGCGCCAGCAGCTTGGCGCCCGACGGGGGAGAAGAAAAACTGTTTTTT

v_call: TRBV21-1
j_call: TRBJ2-5
clone_size: .
d_call: .
cdr3_aa: CASSKESGQETQYF
cdr3_nt: TGTGCCAGCAGCAAGGAGTCAGGCCAAGAGACCCAGTACTTC

v_call: TRBV6-5
j_call: TRBJ1-2
clone_size: many
d_call: .
cdr3_aa: CASRPLTGNYGYTF
cdr3_nt: TGTGCCAGCAGGCCCTTGACAGGAAACTATGGCTACACCTTC

v_call: TRBV7-9
j_call: TRBJ2-3
clone_size: many
d_call: TRBD2
cdr3_aa: CASSLSQAGDTQYF
cdr3_nt: TGTGCCAGCAGCTTAAGTCAAGCGGGAGACACGCAGTATTTT

v_call: TRBV5-6
j_call: TRBJ2-3
clone_size: .
d_call: TRBD2
cdr3_aa: CASSPLLAGVRDTQYF
cdr3_nt: TGTGCCAGCAGTCCTCTTCTAGCGGGAGTTCGAGATACGCAGTATTTT

v_call: TRBV4-3
j_call: TRBJ2-2
clone_size: many
d_call: .
cdr3_aa: CASSRASGELFF
cdr3_nt: TGCGCCAGCAGCCGGGCCAGTGGGGAGCTGTTTTTT

v_call: TRBV28
j_call: TRBJ2-7
clone_size: many
d_call: TRBD1
cdr3_aa: CASRTPTGASYEQYF
cdr3_nt: TGTGCCAGCAGGACCCCCACAGGGGCCAGCTACGAGCAGTACTTC

v_call: TRBV4-2
j_call: TRBJ1-5
clone_size: many
d_call: .
cdr3_aa: CASSHPTKGSGALPPFPQHF
cdr3_nt: TGTGCCAGCAGCCACCCAACGAAGGGCTCGGGGGCGCTCCCCCCGTTCCCCCAGCATTTT

v_call: TRBV18
j_call: TRBJ1-4
clone_size: many
d_call: .
cdr3_aa: CASSPPEQEKLFF
cdr3_nt: TGTGCCAGCTCACCACCCGAACAAGAAAAACTGTTTTTT

v_call: TRBV11-2
j_call: TRBJ2-3
clone_size: .
d_call: TRBD2
cdr3_aa: CASSSRRSNHLRLAASTDTQYF
cdr3_nt: TGTGCCAGCAGCTCCCGACGTTCAAACCACCTTAGACTAGCGGCAAGCACAGATACGCAGTATTTT

v_call: TRBV25-1
j_call: TRBJ2-2
clone_size: many
d_call: TRBD1
cdr3_aa: CASSEQGAGTGELFF
cdr3_nt: TGTGCCAGCAGTGAACAGGGGGCAGGCACCGGGGAGCTGTTTTTT

v_call: TRBV5-1
j_call: TRBJ1-5
clone_size: many
d_call: .
cdr3_aa: CASSLEGPSNQPQHF
cdr3_nt: TGCGCCAGCAGCTTGGAGGGTCCTAGCAATCAGCCCCAGCATTTT

v_call: TRBV12-3/TRBV12-4
j_call: TRBJ2-6
clone_size: few
d_call: .
cdr3_aa: CASSFQGIGANVLTF
cdr3_nt: TGTGCCAGCAGTTTCCAGGGGATTGGGGCCAACGTCCTGACTTTC

v_call: TRBV28
j_call: TRBJ2-3
clone_size: few
d_call: .
cdr3_aa: CASSLDTQYF
cdr3_nt: TGTGCCAGCAGTTTAGATACGCAGTATTTT

v_call: TRBV28
j_call: TRBJ1-1
clone_size: few
d_call: .
cdr3_aa: CASSFVGGAPGTEAFF
cdr3_nt: TGTGCCAGCAGTTTCGTTGGGGGGGCGCCGGGCACTGAAGCTTTCTTT

v_call: TRBV29-1
j_call: TRBJ2-5
clone_size: .
d_call: .
cdr3_aa: CSVGGEETQYF
cdr3_nt: TGCAGCGTTGGCGGGGAAGAGACCCAGTACTTC

v_call: TRBV7-2
j_call: TRBJ1-6
clone_size: many
d_call: TRBD1
cdr3_aa: CASSPRTGSNSPLHF
cdr3_nt: TGTGCCAGCAGCCCCCGGACAGGGAGCAATTCACCCCTCCACTTT

v_call: TRBV13
j_call: TRBJ2-5
clone_size: many
d_call: TRBD1
cdr3_aa: CASSFASGQGAYGTQYF
cdr3_nt: TGTGCCAGCAGCTTCGCCTCCGGACAGGGGGCCTATGGGACCCAGTACTTC

v_call: TRBV28
j_call: TRBJ2-1
clone_size: few
d_call: TRBD1
cdr3_aa: CASFKTGQNYNEQFF
cdr3_nt: TGTGCCAGCTTCAAAACGGGACAGAACTACAATGAGCAGTTCTTC

v_call: TRBV12-1
j_call: TRBJ1-4
clone_size: few
d_call: .
cdr3_aa: CARPSSGREEKLFF
cdr3_nt: TGTGCCAGGCCCAGTTCAGGGAGGGAGGAAAAACTGTTTTTT

v_call: TRBV5-1
j_call: TRBJ1-4
clone_size: .
d_call: TRBD1
cdr3_aa: CASSLGQGNEKLFF
cdr3_nt: TGCGCCAGCAGCTTGGGACAGGGCAATGAAAAACTGTTTTTT

v_call: TRBV10-3
j_call: TRBJ2-1
clone_size: many
d_call: .
cdr3_aa: CAISGSGSYNEQFF
cdr3_nt: TGTGCCATCAGTGGTAGCGGCTCCTACAATGAGCAGTTCTTC

v_call: TRBV29-1
j_call: TRBJ1-1
clone_size: many
d_call: .
cdr3_aa: CSVEDLTSGRVTEAFF
cdr3_nt: TGCAGCGTTGAAGATCTCACGTCAGGGCGCGTCACTGAAGCTTTCTTT

v_call: TRBV19
j_call: TRBJ2-3
clone_size: .
d_call: TRBD1
cdr3_aa: CASSMRTGGTDTQYF
cdr3_nt: TGTGCCAGTAGTATGCGGACAGGGGGCACAGATACGCAGTATTTT

v_call: TRBV7-9
j_call: TRBJ1-1
clone_size: .
d_call: .
cdr3_aa: CASSLGAGAMNTEAFF
cdr3_nt: TGTGCCAGCAGCTTAGGGGCAGGGGCGATGAACACTGAAGCTTTCTTT

v_call: TRBV3-1
j_call: TRBJ2-1
clone_size: many
d_call: TRBD2
cdr3_aa: CASSHLREGEQFF
cdr3_nt: TGTGCCAGCAGCCACCTCCGGGAGGGGGAGCAGTTCTTC